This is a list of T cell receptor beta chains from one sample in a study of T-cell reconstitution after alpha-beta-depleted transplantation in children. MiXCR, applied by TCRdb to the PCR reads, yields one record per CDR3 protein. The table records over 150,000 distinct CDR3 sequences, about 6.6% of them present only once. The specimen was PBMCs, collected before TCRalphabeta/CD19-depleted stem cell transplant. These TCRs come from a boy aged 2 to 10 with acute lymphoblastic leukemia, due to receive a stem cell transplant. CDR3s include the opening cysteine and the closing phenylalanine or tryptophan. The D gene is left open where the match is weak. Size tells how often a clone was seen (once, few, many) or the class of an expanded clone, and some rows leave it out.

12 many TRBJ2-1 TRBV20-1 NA TGCAGTGCTATTTCGGCTAGGGATGAGCAGTTCTTC CSAISARDEQFF
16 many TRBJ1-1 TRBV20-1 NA TGCAGTGCTAGTGCCGGGGGCGAGGGTTTGAGGACTGAAGCTTTCTTT CSASAGGEGLRTEAFF
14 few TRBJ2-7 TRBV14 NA TGTGCCAGCAGCCATTACAGCGTCTCCTACGAGCAGTACTTC CASSHYSVSYEQYF
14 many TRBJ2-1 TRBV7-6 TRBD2 TGTGCCAGCAGCTTAGGCGGGGGGTACAATGAGCAGTTCTTC CASSLGGGYNEQFF
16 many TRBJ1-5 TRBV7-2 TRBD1 TGTGCCAGCGGCCGAGCTTGGACAGGGTTTAAACAGCCCCAGCATTTT CASGRAWTGFKQPQHF
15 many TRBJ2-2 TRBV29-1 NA TGCAGCGTTGAGGATGTCGAGGGGTTGGCCGGGGAGCTGTTTTTT CSVEDVEGLAGELFF
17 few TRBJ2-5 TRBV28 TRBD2 TGTGCCAGCAGTTCATCCTATGGAGCGGGAGGGGAGGAGACCCAGTACTTC CASSSSYGAGGEETQYF
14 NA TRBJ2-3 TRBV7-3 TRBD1 TGTGCCAGCAGTTCGACAGGGGTCACAGATACGCAGTATTTT CASSSTGVTDTQYF
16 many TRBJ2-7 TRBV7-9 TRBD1 TGTGCCAGCAGCTCTTTTCCCGGGACAGGATCCTACGAGCAGTACTTC CASSSFPGTGSYEQYF
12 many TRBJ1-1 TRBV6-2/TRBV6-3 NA TGTGCCAGCATTGGGGCTGGGACTGAAGCTTTCTTT CASIGAGTEAFF
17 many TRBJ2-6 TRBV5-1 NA TGCGCCAGCAGCTTGGACGTATCGGGGTACGGGGCCAACGTCCTGACTTTC CASSLDVSGYGANVLTF
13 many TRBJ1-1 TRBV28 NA TGTGCCAGCAGTCTCAAGATGAACACTGAAGCTTTCTTT CASSLKMNTEAFF
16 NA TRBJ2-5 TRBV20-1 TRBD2 TGCTGTGCTAGGACCGCCACTAGCGGGGTACAAGAGACCCAGTACTTC CCARTATSGVQETQYF
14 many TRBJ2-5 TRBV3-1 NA TGTGCCAGCAGCCAAGGAGCGGCGGGTGAGACCCAGTACTTC CASSQGAAGETQYF
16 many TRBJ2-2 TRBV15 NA TGTGCCACCAGCAGAGATGGGGGGACGAACACCGGGGAGCTGTTTTTT CATSRDGGTNTGELFF
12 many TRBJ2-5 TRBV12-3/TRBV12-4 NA TGTGCCAGCAGTTTACCCCTGCGCACCCAGTACTTC CASSLPLRTQYF
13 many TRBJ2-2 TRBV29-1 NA TGCAGCGTTGAAGGAAGGGGCACCGGGGAGCTGTTTTTT CSVEGRGTGELFF
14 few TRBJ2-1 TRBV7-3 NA TGTGCCAGCAGCTCCTCGCGAAGGTCGAATGAGCAGTTCTTC CASSSSRRSNEQFF
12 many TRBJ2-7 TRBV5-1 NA TGCGCCAGCAGCTTTAATGGGGACGAGCAGTACTTC CASSFNGDEQYF
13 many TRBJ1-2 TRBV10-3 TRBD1 TGTGTCATTTCGACAGGGTCCGACTATGGCTACACCTTC CVISTGSDYGYTF
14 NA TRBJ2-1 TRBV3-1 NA TGTGCCTCCAGCAAAGAGGGCAGTGAGAATGAGCAGTTCTTC CASSKEGSENEQFF
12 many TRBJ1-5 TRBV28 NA TGTGCCAGCAGTGGGGGGAATCAGCCCCAGCATTTT CASSGGNQPQHF
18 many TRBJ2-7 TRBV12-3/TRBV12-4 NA TGTGCCAGCACTAAGACAGCTTTGATCACGTCCCTCCCCTACGAGCAGTACTTC CASTKTALITSLPYEQYF
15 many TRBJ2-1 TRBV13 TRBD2 TGTGCCAGCAGCTTAGGTCGTGGGAGGGCCCGGGAGCAGTTCTTC CASSLGRGRAREQFF
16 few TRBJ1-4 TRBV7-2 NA TGTGCCAGCAGCCCCCGGGGGGGAACAACTAATGAAAAACTGTTTTTT CASSPRGGTTNEKLFF
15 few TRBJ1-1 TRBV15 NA TGTGCCACCAGCATTGGTCACTCCCCTCGGGATGAAGCTTTCTTT CATSIGHSPRDEAFF
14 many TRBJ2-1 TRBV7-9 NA TGTGCCAGCAGCCACGGGACGGTCGGTAATGAGCAGTTCTTC CASSHGTVGNEQFF
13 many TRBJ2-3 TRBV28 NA TGTGCCAGCAGGTACGGAAGCACAGATACGCAGTATTTT CASRYGSTDTQYF
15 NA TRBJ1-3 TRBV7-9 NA TGTGCCAGCAGCTCGGACAGCTTGTCTGGAAACACCATATATTTT CASSSDSLSGNTIYF
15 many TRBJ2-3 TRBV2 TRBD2 TGTGCCAGCAGCCAATCGGGAGGCGGGGCAGATACGCAGTATTTT CASSQSGGGADTQYF
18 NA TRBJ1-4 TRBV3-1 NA TGTGCCAGCAGCCAACGGGTCCTCAGGGGCCGGACTAATGAAAAACTGTTTTTT CASSQRVLRGRTNEKLFF
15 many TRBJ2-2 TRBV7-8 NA TGTGCCAGCAGCTTAACTCAGTACAACACCGGGGAGCTGTTTTTT CASSLTQYNTGELFF
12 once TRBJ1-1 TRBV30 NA TGTGCTTGGATACCTGAGAACACTGAAGCTTTCTTT CAWIPENTEAFF
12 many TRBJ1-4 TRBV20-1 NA TGCAGTGCCCCTCGGACTAATGAAAAACTGTTTTTT CSAPRTNEKLFF
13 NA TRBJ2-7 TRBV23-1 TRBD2 TGCGCCAGGGCGGGAGTTAGATCCTACGAGCAGTACTTC CARAGVRSYEQYF
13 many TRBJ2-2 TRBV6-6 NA TGTGCCAGCAGGGGGGAGGACACCGGGGAGCTGTTTTTT CASRGEDTGELFF
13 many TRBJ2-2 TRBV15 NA TGTGCCACCGGGTTCCGGAACACCGGGGAGCTGTTTTTT CATGFRNTGELFF
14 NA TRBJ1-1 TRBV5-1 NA TGCGCCAGCAGACTCCAGGCCATGAACACTGAAGCTTTCTTT CASRLQAMNTEAFF
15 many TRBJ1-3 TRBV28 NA TGTGCCAGTTTAGGAGGCGGTAACTCTGGAAACACCATATATTTT CASLGGGNSGNTIYF
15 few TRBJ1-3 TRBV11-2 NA TGTGCCAGCAGCTTAGGCGGGGCCTCTGGAAACACCATATATTTT CASSLGGASGNTIYF
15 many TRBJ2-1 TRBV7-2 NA TGTGCCAGCAGCTTAGCCGAGGACTCCTACAATGAGCAGTTCTTC CASSLAEDSYNEQFF
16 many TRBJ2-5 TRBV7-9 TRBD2 TGTGCCAGCAGCTTTAGCGTCCTAGCGGGGGGCGAGACCCAGTACTTC CASSFSVLAGGETQYF
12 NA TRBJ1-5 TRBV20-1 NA TGCAGTGCTAGGGACAGCAATCAGCCCCAGCATTTT CSARDSNQPQHF
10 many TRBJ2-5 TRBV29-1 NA TGCAGCGTGAGTTCCCGGACCCAGTACTTC CSVSSRTQYF
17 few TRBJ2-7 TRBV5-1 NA TGCGCCAGCAGCTTGGCCTTGGGCAGGGGGGCCTCCTACGAGCAGTACTTC CASSLALGRGASYEQYF
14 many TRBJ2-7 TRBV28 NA TGTGCCAGCAGTTTGTCTGGGACGGCCCTCGAGCAGTACTTC CASSLSGTALEQYF
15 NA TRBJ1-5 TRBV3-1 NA TGTGCCTCCAGCCAGCATGTGAGGTGGACTCAGCCCCAGCATTTT CASSQHVRWTQPQHF
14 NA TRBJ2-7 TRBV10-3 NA TGTGCCATCAGTGAGTCGACAGCGGAAGGGGAGCAGTACTTC CAISESTAEGEQYF
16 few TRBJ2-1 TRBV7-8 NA TGTGCCAGCAGCTTAGCCCGGGGAGGAAGCTACAATGAGCAGTTCTTC CASSLARGGSYNEQFF
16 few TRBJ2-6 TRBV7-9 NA TGTGCCAGCAGCTTGACCAGGGATACTGGGGCCAACGTCCTGACTTTC CASSLTRDTGANVLTF
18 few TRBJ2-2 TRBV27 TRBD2 TGTGCCAGCAGTTACCCAGCGGGGGGCGTGGGGGGAGCCGGGGAGCTGTTTTTT CASSYPAGGVGGAGELFF
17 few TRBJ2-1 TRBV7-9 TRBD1 TGTGCCAGCAGCCGGACCCCCGGGACAGGTCGATTGGATGAGCAGTTCTTC CASSRTPGTGRLDEQFF
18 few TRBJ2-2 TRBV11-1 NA TGTGCCAGCAGCCCCCGGGCGGAATTAACTAGGCGGGCCGGGGAGCTGTTTTTT CASSPRAELTRRAGELFF